The present T cell receptor (beta chain) was sequenced within a study of response to subunit inactivated influenza vaccine. Study outcomes and limitations: After each seasonal influenza vaccination, few new T cells are recruited, the authors suggested.

The V gene lost 0 bases and the J gene lost 2 bases, with 10 bases spanning the gap. Germline CDR1 LGHNA, CDR2 YNFKEQ. The CDR3 sequence is 15 residues long. TCRdb re-analysed the RT-PCR reads in MiXCR, keeping a single row per CDR3 protein. Counted here are some 500,000 distinct CDR3 sequences, 10% to 15% occurring once; the ten biggest clones make up under 15%. As concerns this clonotype: Its antigen remains unidentified.

This sample comprised PBMCs from blood, obtained about 40 days after vaccination. The rearrangement joins TRBV4-2 to TRBJ2-5; D gene unclear. The TCR originated in a man in his forties or fifties who received an inactivated influenza vaccine. The CDR3 DNA sequence: TGTGCCAGCAGCCAAGACGTGCTAGGACAAGAGACCCAGTACTTC. Encoded protein: CASSQDVLGQETQYF.